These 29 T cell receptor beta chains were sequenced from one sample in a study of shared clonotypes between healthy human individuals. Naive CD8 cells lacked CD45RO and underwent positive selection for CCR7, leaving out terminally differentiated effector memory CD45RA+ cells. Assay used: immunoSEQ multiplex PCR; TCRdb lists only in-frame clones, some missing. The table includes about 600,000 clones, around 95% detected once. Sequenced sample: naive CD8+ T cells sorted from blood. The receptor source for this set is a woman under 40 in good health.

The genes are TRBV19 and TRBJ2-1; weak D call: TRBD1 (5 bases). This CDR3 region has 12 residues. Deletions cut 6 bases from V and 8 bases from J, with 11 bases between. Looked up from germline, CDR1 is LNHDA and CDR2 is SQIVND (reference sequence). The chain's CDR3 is CASRFDSHEQFF. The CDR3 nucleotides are TGTGCCAGTAGATTCGACAGCCATGAGCAGTTCTTC.

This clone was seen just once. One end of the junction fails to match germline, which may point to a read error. The CDR3 sequence: CASSLAGTTYEQYF. Here the CDR3 DNA reads TGTGCCAGCAGCTTGGCTGGGACAACCTACGAGCAGTACTTC. The V gene is TRBV5-3, the J gene TRBJ2-7, with D possibly matching TRBD1 (6 bases). TRBV5-3 carries the ORF label, with uncertain function. The CDR3 covers 14 residues.

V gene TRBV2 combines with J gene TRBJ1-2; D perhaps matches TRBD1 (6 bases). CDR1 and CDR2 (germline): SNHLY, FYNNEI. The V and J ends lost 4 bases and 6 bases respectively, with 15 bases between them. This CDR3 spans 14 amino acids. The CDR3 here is CASSGKFQGHGYTF. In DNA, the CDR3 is TGTGCCAGCAGTGGGAAATTTCAGGGGCATGGCTACACCTTC.

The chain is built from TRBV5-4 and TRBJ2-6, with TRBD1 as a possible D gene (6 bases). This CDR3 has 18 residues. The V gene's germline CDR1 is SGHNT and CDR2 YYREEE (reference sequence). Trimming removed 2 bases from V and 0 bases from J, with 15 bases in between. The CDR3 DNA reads TGTGCCAGCAGCTTCCGGACAGCCTGGAGCTCTGGGGCCAACGTCCTGACTTTC. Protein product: CASSFRTAWSSGANVLTF.

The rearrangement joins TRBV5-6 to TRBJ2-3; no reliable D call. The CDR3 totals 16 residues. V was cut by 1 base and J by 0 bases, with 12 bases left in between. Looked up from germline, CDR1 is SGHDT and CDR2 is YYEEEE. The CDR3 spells CASSLPVQTSTDTQYF. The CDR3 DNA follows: TGTGCCAGCAGCTTGCCAGTTCAAACTAGCACAGATACGCAGTATTTT.

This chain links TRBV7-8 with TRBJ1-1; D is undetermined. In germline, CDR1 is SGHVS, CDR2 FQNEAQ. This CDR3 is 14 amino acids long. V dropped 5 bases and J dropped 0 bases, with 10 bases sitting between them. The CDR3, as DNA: TGTGCCAGCAGCGCGGGGAGCCTGAACACTGAAGCTTTCTTT. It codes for CASSAGSLNTEAFF.

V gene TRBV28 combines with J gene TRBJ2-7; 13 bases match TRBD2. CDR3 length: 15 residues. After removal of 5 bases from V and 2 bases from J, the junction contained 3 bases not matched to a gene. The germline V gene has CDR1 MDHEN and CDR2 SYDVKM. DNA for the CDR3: TGTGCCAGCAGTAAAGGGACTAGCGGGACCTACGAGCAGTACTTC. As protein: CASSKGTSGTYEQYF.

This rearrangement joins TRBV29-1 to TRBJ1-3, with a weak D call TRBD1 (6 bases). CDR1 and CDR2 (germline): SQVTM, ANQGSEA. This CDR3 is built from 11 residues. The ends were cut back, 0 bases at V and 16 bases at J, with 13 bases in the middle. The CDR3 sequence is CSVEDQGIVYF. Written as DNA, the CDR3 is TGCAGCGTTGAAGATCAGGGGATTGTCTATTTT.

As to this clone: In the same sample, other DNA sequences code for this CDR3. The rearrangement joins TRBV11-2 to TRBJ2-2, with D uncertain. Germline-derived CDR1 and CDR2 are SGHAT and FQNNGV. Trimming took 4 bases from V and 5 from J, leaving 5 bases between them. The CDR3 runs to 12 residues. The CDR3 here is CASSSPTGELFF. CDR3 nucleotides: TGTGCCAGCAGCTCCCCAACCGGGGAGCTGTTTTTT.

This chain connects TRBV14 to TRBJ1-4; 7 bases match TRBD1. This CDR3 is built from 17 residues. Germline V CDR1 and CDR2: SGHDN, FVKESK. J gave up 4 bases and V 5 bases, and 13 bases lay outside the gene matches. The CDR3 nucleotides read TGTGCCAGCAGCGTAGGGGGCTCCCATCAGAGTAATGAAAAACTGTTTTTT. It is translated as CASSVGGSHQSNEKLFF.

CDR3: CASSAGQGPQPQHF. CDR3 DNA sequence: TGTGCCAGCAGCGCCGGACAGGGCCCCCAGCCCCAGCATTTT. The chain carries TRBV5-8 and TRBJ1-5; TRBD1 aligns across 8 bases. CDR3 size: 14 residues. CDR1 SGHTS and CDR2 YDEGEE come from the germline V gene. Trimming took 4 bases from V and 7 from J; bases not matched to a gene: 7.

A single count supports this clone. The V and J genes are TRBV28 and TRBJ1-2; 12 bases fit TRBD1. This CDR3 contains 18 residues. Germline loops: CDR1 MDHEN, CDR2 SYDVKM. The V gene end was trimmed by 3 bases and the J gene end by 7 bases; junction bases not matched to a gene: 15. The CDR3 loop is CASSFELAGTGGAGGYTF. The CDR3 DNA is TGTGCCAGCAGTTTCGAACTTGCCGGGACAGGGGGCGCAGGTGGCTACACCTTC.

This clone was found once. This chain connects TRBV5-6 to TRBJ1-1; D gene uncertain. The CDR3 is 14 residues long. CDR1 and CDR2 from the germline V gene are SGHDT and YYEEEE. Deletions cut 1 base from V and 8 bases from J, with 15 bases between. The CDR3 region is CASSLMGSRPEAFF. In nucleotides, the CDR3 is TGTGCCAGCAGCTTGATGGGGTCGCGTCCGGAAGCTTTCTTT.

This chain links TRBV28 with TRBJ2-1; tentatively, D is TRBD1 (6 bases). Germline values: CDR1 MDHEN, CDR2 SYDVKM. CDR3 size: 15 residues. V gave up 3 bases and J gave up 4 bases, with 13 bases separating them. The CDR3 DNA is TGTGCCAGCAGTTTGCAGGGGACGAATTACAATGAGCAGTTCTTC. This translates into CASSLQGTNYNEQFF.

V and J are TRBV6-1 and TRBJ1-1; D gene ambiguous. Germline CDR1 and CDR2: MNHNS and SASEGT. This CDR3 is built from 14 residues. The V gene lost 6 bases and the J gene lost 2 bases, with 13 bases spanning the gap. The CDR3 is CASRETITNTEAFF. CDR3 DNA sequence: TGTGCCAGCAGAGAGACTATTACAAACACTGAAGCTTTCTTT.

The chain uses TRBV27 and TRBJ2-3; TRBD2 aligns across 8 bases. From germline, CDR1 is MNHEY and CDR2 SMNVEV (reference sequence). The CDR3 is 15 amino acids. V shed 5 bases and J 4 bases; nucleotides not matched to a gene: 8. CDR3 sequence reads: CASSVPGLESDTQYF. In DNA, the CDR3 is TGTGCCAGCAGTGTCCCGGGACTAGAGTCAGATACGCAGTATTTT.

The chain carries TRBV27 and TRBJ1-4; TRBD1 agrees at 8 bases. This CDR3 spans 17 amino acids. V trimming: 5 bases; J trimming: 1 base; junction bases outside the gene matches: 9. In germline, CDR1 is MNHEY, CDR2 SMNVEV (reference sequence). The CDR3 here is CASSHLGQGLTNEKLFF. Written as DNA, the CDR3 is TGTGCCAGCAGTCATCTCGGACAGGGACTAACTAATGAAAAACTGTTTTTT.

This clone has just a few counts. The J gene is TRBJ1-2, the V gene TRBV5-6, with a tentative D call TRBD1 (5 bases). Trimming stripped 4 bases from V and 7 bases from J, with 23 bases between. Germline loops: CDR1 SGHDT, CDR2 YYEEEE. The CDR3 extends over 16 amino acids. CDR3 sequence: CASSPGIGRAPGGYTF. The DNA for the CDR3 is TGTGCCAGCAGCCCAGGGATCGGCAGGGCCCCTGGTGGCTACACCTTC.

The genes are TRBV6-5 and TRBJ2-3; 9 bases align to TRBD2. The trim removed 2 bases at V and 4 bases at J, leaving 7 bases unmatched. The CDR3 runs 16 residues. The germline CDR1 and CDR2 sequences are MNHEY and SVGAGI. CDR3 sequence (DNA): TGTGCCAGCAGTTACGTGGCGGGAGGGCCCTCAGATACGCAGTATTTT. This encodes CASSYVAGGPSDTQYF.

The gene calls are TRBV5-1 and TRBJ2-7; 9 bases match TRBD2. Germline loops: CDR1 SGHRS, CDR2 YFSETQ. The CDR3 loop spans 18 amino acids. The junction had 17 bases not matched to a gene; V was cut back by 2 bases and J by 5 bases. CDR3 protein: CASSFGTSPPRGLDEQYF. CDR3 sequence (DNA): TGCGCCAGCAGCTTTGGGACTAGCCCGCCCCGGGGCCTGGACGAGCAGTACTTC. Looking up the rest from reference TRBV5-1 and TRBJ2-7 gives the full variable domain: KAGVTQTPRYLIKTRGQQVTLSCSPISGHRSVSWYQQTPGQGLQFLFEYFSETQRNKGNFPGRFSGRQFSNSRSEMNVSTLELGDSALYLCASSFGTSPPRGLDEQYFGPGTRLTVT.

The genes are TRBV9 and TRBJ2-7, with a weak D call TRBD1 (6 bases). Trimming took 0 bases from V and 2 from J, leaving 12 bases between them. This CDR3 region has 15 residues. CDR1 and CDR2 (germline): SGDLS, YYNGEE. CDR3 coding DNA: TGTGCCAGCAGCGTAGCGACAGGCGCTACCTACGAGCAGTACTTC. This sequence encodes CASSVATGATYEQYF.

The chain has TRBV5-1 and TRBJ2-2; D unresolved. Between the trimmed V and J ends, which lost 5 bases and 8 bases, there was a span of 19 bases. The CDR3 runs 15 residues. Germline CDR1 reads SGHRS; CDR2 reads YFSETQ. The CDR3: CASRTGLGPKGELFF. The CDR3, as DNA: TGCGCCAGCAGAACCGGCCTGGGCCCTAAGGGGGAGCTGTTTTTT.

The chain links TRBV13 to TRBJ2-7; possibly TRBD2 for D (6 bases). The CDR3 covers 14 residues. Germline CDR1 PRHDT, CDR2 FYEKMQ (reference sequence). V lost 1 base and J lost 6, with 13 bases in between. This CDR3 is CASSLAGSLAEQYF. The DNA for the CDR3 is TGTGCCAGCAGCTTAGCCGGGAGCCTTGCCGAGCAGTACTTC.

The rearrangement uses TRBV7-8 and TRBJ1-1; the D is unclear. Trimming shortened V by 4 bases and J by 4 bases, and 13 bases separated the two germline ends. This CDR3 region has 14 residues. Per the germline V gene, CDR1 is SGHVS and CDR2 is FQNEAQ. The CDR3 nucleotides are TGTGCCAGCAGCTCTTCACCTGGGGTCACTGAAGCTTTCTTT. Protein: CASSSSPGVTEAFF.

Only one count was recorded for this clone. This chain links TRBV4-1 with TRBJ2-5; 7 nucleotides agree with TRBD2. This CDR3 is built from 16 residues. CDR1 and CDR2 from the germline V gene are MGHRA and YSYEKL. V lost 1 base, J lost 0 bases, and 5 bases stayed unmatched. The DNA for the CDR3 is TGCGCCAGCAGCCAAGTTGCGGGAGACGACCAAGAGACCCAGTACTTC. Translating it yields CASSQVAGDDQETQYF.

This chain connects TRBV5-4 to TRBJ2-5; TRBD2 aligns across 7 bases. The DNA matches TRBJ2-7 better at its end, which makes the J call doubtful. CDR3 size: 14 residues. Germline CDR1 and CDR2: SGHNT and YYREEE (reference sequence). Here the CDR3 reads CASSLEGGTYEQYF. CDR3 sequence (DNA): TGTGCCAGCAGCTTGGAGGGAGGGACCTACGAGCAGTACTTC.

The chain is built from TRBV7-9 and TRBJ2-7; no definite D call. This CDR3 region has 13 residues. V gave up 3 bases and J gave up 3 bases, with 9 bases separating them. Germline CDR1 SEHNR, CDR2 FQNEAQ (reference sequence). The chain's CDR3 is CASSFDTIYEQYF. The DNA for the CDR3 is TGTGCCAGCAGCTTCGACACTATCTACGAGCAGTACTTC.

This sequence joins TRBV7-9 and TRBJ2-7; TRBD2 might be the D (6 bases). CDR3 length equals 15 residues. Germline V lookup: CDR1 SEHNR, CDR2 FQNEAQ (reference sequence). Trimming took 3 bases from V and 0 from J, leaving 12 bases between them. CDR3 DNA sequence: TGTGCCAGCAGCTTGGGGACTTTACCCTCCTACGAGCAGTACTTC. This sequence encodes CASSLGTLPSYEQYF.

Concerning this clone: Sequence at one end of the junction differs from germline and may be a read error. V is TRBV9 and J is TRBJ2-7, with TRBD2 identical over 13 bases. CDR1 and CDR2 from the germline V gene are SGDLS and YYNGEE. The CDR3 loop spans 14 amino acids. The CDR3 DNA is TGTGCCAGCAGCGTAGGGGGACTAGCGGGGCTATTGAACTTC. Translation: CASSVGGLAGLLNF. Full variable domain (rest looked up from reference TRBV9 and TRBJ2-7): DSGVTQTPKHLITATGQRVTLRCSPRSGDLSVYWYQQSLDQGLQFLIQYYNGEERAKGNILERFSAQQFPDLHSELNLSSLELGDSALYFCASSVGGLAGLLNFGPGTRLTVT.